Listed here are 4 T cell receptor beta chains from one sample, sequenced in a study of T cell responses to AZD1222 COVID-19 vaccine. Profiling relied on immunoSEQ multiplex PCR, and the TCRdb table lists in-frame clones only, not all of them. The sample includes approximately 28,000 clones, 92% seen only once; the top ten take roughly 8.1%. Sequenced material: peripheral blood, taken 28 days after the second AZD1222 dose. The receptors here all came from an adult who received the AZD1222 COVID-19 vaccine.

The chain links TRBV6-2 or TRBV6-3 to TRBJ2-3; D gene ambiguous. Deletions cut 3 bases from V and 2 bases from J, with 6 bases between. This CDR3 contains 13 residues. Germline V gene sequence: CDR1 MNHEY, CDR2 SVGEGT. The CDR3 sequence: CASSYPATDTQYF. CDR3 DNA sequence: TGTGCCAGCAGTTATCCGGCCACAGATACGCAGTATTTT.

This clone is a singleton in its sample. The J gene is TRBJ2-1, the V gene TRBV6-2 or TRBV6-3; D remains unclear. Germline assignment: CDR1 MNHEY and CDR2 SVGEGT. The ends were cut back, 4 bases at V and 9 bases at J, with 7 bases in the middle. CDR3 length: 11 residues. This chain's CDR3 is CASSFVSEQFF. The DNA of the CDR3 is TGTGCCAGCAGTTTTGTTAGTGAGCAGTTCTTC.

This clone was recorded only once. This chain's CDR3 is CASSEGSGSTDTQYF. In DNA, the CDR3 is TGTGCCAGCAGTGAGGGTAGCGGGAGCACAGATACGCAGTATTTT. V is TRBV6-4 and J is TRBJ2-3; 7 bases are a match to TRBD2. CDR1 is MRHNA and CDR2 is SNTAGT in the germline V gene. CDR3 size: 15 residues. Unmatched junction bases numbered 3, after V lost 3 bases and J lost 0 bases.

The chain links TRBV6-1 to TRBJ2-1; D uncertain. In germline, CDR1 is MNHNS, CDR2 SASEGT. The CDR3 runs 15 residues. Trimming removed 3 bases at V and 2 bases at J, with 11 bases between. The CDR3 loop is CASSEGWLTYNEQFF. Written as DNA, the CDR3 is TGTGCCAGCAGTGAGGGGTGGCTAACCTACAATGAGCAGTTCTTC.